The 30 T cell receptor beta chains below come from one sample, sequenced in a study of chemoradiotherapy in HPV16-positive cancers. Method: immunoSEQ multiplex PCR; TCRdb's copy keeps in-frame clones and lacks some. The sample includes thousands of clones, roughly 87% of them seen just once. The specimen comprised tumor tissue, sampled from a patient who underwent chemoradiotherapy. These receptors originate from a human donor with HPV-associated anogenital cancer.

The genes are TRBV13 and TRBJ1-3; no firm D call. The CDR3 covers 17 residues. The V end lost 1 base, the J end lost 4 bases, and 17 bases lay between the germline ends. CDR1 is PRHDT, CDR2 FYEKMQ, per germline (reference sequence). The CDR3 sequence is CASSLVFAGSAGNTIYF. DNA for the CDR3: TGTGCCAGCAGCTTAGTCTTCGCCGGGTCCGCAGGAAACACCATATATTTT.

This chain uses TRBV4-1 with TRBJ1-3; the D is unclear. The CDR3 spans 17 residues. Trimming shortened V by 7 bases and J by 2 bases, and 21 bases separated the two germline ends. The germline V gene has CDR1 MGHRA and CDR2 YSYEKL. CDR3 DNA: TGCGCCAGCACCATCTCGGCGATGATCCGACCTGGAAACACCATATATTTT. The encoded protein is CASTISAMIRPGNTIYF.

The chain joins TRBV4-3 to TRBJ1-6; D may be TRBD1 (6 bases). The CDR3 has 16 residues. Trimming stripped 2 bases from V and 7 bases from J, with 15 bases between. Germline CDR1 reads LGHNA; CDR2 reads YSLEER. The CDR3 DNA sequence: TGCGCCAGCAGCCAATCGACAGGCGTGGGAAATTCACCCCTCCACTTT. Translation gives CASSQSTGVGNSPLHF.

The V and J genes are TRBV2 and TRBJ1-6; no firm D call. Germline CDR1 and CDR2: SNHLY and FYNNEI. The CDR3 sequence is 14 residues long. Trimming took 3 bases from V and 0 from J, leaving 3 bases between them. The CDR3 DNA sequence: TGTGCCAGCAGTGAGCGCTCCTATAATTCACCCCTCCACTTT. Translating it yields CASSERSYNSPLHF.

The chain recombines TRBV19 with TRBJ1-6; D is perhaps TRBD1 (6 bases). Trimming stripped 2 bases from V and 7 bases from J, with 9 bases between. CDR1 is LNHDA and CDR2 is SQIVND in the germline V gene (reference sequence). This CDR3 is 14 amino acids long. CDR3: CASSITGSNSPLHF. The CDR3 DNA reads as TGTGCCAGTAGTATAACAGGGAGCAATTCACCCCTCCACTTT.

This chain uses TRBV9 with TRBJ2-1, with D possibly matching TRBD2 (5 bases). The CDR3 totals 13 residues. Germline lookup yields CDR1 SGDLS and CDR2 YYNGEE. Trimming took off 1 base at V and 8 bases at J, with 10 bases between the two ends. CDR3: CASSVTSSHEQFF. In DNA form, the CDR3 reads TGTGCCAGCAGCGTAACTAGTTCCCATGAGCAGTTCTTC.

This CDR3 is CAWSVSGASNQPQHF. CDR3 DNA sequence: TGTGCCTGGAGTGTCTCAGGGGCGAGCAATCAGCCCCAGCATTTT. The gene calls are TRBV30 and TRBJ1-5; the D gene is possibly TRBD1 (6 bases). The CDR3 loop spans 15 amino acids. The V gene lost 0 bases and the J gene lost 1 base, with 10 bases spanning the gap. Germline CDR1 GTSNPN, CDR2 SVGIG (reference sequence).

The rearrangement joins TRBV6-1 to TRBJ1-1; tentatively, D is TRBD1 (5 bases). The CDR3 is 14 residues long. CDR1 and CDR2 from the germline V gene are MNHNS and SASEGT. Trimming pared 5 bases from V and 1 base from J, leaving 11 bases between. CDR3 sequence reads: CASSQGTGNTEAFF. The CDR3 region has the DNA TGTGCCAGCAGTCAGGGTACGGGGAACACTGAAGCTTTCTTT.

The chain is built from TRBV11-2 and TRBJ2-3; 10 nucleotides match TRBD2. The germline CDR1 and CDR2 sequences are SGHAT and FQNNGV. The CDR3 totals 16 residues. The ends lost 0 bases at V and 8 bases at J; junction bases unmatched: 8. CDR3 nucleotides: TGTGCCAGCAGCTTAGATTCTCTAGCGGGGGAGGTTACGCAGTATTTT. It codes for CASSLDSLAGEVTQYF.

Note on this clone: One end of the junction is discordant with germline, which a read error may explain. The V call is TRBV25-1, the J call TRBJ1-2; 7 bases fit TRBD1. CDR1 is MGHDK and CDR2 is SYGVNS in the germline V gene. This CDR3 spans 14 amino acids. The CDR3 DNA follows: TGTGCCAGCAGCGAATACAGGGGATCGAATGGCTACACCTTC. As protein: CASSEYRGSNGYTF.

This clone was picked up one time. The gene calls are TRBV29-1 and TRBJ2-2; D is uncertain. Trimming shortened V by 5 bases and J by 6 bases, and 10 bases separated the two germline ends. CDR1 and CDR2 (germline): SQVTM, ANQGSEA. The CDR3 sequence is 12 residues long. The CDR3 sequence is CSVSASAGELFF. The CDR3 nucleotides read TGCAGCGTTTCGGCTTCGGCCGGGGAGCTGTTTTTT.

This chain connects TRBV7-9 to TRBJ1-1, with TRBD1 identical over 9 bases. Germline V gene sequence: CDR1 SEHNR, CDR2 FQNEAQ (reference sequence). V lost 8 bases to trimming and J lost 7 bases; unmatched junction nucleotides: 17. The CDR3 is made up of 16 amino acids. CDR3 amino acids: CASGNKQGAGIYEAFF. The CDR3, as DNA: TGTGCCAGCGGGAACAAACAGGGGGCGGGGATTTATGAAGCTTTCTTT.

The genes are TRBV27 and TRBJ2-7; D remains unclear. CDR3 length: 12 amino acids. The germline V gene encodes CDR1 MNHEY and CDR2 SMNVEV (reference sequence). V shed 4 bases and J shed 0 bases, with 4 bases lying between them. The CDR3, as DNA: TGTGCCAGCAGTTCCAGCTCCTACGAGCAGTACTTC. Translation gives CASSSSSYEQYF.

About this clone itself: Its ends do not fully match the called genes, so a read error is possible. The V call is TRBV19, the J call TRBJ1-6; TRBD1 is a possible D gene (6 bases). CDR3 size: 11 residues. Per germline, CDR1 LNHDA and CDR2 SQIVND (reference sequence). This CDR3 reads CASSTGTKHYF. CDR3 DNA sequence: TGTGCCAGTAGTACCGGGACAAAACACTACTTT.

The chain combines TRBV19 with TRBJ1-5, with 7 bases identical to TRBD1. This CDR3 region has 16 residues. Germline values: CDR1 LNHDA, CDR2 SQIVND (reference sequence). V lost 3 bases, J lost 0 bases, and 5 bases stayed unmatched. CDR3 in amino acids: CASSILGQNSNQPQHF. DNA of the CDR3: TGTGCCAGTAGTATTTTGGGACAGAATAGCAATCAGCCCCAGCATTTT.

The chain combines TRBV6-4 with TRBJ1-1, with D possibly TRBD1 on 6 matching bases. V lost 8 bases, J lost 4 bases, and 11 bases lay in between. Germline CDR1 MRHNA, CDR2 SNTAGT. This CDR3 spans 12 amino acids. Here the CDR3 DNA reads TGTGCCAGCGGGCAACAGGGCACTGAAGCTTTCTTT. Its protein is CASGQQGTEAFF.

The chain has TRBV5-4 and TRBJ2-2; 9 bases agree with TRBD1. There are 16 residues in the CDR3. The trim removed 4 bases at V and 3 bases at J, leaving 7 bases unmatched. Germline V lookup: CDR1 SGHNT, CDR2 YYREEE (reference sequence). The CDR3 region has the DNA TGTGCCAGCAGCCGGGGACAGGGAGTCGACACCGGGGAGCTGTTTTTT. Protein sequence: CASSRGQGVDTGELFF.

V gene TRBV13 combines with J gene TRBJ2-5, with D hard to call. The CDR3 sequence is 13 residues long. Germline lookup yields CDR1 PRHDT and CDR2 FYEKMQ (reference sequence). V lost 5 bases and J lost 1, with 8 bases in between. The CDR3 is CASSPWGQETQYF. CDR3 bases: TGTGCCAGCAGCCCCTGGGGCCAAGAGACCCAGTACTTC.

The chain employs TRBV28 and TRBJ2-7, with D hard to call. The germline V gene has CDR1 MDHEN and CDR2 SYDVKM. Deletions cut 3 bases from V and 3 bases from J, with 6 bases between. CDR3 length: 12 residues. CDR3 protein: CASSFSDYEQYF. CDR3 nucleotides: TGTGCCAGCAGTTTCTCCGACTACGAGCAGTACTTC.

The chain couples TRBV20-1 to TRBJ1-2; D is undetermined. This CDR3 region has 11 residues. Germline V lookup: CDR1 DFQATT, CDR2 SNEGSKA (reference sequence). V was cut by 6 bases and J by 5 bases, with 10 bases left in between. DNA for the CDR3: TGCAGTGCCACCCCCGGATATGGCTACACCTTC. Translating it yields CSATPGYGYTF.

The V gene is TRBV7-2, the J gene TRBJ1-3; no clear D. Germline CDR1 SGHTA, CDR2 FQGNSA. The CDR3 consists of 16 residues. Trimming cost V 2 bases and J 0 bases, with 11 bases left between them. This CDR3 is CASSLMGHSSGNTIYF. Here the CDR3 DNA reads TGTGCCAGCAGCTTAATGGGCCACAGCTCTGGAAACACCATATATTTT.

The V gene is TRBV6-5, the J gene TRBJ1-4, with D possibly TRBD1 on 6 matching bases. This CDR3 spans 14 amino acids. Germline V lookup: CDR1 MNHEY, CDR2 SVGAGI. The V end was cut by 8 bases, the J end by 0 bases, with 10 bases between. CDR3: CASGQPATNEKLFF. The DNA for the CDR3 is TGTGCCAGCGGACAGCCTGCAACTAATGAAAAACTGTTTTTT.

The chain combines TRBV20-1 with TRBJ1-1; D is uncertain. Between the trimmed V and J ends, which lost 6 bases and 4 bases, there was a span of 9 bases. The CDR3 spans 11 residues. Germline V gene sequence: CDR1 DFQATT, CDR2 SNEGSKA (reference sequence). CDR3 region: CSAPDGTEAFF. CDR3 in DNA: TGCAGTGCCCCGGATGGCACTGAAGCTTTCTTT.

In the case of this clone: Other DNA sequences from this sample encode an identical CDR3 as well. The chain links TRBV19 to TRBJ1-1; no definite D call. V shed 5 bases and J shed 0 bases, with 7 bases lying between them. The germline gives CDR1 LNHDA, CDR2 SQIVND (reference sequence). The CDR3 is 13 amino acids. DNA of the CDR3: TGTGCCAGTAGTTTACACATGAACACTGAAGCTTTCTTT. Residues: CASSLHMNTEAFF. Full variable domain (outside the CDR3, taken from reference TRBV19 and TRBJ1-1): DGGITQSPKYLFRKEGQNVTLSCEQNLNHDAMYWYRQDPGQGLRLIYYSQIVNDFQKGDIAEGYSVSREKKESFPLTVTSAQKNPTAFYLCASSLHMNTEAFFGQGTRLTVV.

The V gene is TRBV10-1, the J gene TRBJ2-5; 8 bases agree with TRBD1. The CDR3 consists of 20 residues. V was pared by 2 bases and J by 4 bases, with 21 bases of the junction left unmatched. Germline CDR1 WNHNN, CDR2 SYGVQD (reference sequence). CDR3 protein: CASSERTTGQGDIFAETQYF. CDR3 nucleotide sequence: TGCGCCAGCAGTGAGAGGACCACTGGACAGGGAGATATTTTTGCAGAGACCCAGTACTTC.

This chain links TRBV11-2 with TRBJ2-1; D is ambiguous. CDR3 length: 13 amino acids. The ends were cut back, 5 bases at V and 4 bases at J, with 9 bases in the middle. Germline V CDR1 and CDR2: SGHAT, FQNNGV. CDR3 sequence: CASSQTEYNEQFF. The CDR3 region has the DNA TGTGCCAGCAGCCAAACGGAGTACAATGAGCAGTTCTTC.

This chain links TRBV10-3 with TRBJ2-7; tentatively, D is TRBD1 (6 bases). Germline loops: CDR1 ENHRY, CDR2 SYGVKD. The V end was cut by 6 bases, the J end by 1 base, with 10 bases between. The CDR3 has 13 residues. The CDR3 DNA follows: TGTGCCATCAGAGGGGGTCTTTCCTACGAGCAGTACTTC. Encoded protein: CAIRGGLSYEQYF.

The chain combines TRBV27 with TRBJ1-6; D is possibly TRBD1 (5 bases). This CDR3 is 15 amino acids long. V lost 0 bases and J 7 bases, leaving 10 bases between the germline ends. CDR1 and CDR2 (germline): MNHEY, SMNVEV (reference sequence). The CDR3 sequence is CASSLSGQGNSPLHF. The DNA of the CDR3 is TGTGCCAGCAGTTTATCGGGGCAGGGAAATTCACCCCTCCACTTT.

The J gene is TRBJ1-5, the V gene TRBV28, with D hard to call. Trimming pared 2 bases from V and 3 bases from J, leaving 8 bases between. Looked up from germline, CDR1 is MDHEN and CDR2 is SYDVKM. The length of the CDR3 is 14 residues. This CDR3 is CASSLGESNQPQHF. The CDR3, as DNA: TGTGCCAGCAGTTTAGGGGAGTCCAATCAGCCCCAGCATTTT.

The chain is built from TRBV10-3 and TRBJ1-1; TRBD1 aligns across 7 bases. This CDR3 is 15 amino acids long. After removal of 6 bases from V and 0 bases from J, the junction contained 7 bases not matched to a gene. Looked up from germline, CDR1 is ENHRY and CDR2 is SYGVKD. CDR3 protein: CAISRQGGVNTEAFF. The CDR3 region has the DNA TGTGCCATCAGCCGCCAAGGGGGCGTGAACACTGAAGCTTTCTTT.